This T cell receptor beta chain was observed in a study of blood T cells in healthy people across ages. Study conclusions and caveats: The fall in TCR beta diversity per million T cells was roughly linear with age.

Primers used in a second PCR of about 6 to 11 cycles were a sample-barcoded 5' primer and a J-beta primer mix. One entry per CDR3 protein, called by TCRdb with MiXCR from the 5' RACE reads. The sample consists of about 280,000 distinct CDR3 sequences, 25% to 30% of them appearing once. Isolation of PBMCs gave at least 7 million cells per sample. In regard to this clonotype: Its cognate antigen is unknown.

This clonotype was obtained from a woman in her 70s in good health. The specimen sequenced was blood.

CDR3 sequence (DNA): TGCGCCAGCAGCCCTCCTCGATGGGACAGGACAAAGTACGAGCAGTACTTC. This gives the protein CASSPPRWDRTKYEQYF. The V call is TRBV4-1, the J call TRBJ2-7; 8 nucleotides align to TRBD1. Trimming removed 4 bases from V and 4 bases from J; junction bases left unmatched: 15. The CDR3 totals 17 residues. Germline-derived CDR1 and CDR2 are MGHRA and YSYEKL.